The 6 T cell receptor beta chains listed next were all sequenced from one sample in a study of tumor-infiltrating lymphocytes in glioblastoma multiforme. Multiple V-beta primers and a C-beta primer amplified TCRB from RNA. TCRdb analysed the multiplex PCR reads with MiXCR anew, one entry per CDR3 protein. This sample carries over 10,000 distinct CDR3 sequences, 66% of them seen once, and the ten largest clones take approximately 28%. Specimen: brain tumor tissue. The receptor set was obtained from a male donor with glioblastoma.

The chain has TRBV6-5 and TRBJ1-1; 10 positions agree with TRBD1. V was pared by 7 bases and J by 10 bases, with 18 bases of the junction left unmatched. The CDR3 spans 16 residues. The germline V gene encodes CDR1 MNHEY and CDR2 SVGAGI. The CDR3 here is CASMDRGSTMNSGAFF. The CDR3 region has the DNA TGTGCCAGCATGGACAGGGGGTCAACTATGAACTCTGGAGCTTTCTTT.

By share, this clonotype ranks as medium-sized. CDR3 sequence (DNA): TGTGCCAGCAGCTTTACCCAGGGGGCCACCTACGAGCAGTACTTC. Its translation: CASSFTQGATYEQYF. V and J are TRBV5-4 and TRBJ2-7, with 8 positions matching TRBD1. The V gene's germline CDR1 is SGHNT and CDR2 YYREEE (reference sequence). The CDR3 runs to 15 residues. Trimming cost V 2 bases and J 2 bases; bases outside gene matches: 6.

This clonotype has a count of ten or more. A much larger clone differs from this one at a single base, so this may be a read error. The chain combines TRBV20-1 with TRBJ2-7; TRBD1 aligns across 7 bases. The germline CDR1 and CDR2 sequences are DFQATT and SNEGSKA (reference sequence). The CDR3 has 14 residues. The ends lost 1 base at V and 3 bases at J; junction bases unmatched: 6. This CDR3 is CSARVSQGIYEQYF. The DNA for the CDR3 is TGCAGTGCTAGAGTCTCACAGGGGATCTACGAGCAGTACTTC.

This clonotype was detected ten times or more. The V and J genes are TRBV25-1 and TRBJ1-1; D gene uncertain. V dropped 2 bases and J dropped 8 bases, with 9 bases sitting between them. Germline CDR1 MGHDK, CDR2 SYGVNS. The CDR3 loop spans 12 amino acids. CDR3 sequence reads: CASSEGRGEAFF. The DNA for the CDR3 is TGTGCCAGCAGTGAAGGACGAGGAGAAGCTTTCTTT.

Comment on this clonotype: This sequence may be a read error, since a much larger clone differs from it by one base. V and J are TRBV29-1 and TRBJ2-1; 9 bases are a match to TRBD1. After removal of 0 bases from V and 3 bases from J, the junction contained 6 bases not matched to a gene. This CDR3 contains 16 residues. Germline V gene sequence: CDR1 SQVTM, CDR2 ANQGSEA. The CDR3 DNA sequence: TGCAGCGTTGAAGACCCGGACAGGGGAAACTACAATGAGCAGTTCTTC. It yields the protein CSVEDPDRGNYNEQFF.

DNA for the CDR3: TGTGCCAGCAGTGAAAGGGGTAGCACTGAAGCTTTCTTT. This sequence encodes CASSERGSTEAFF. V and J are TRBV6-1 and TRBJ1-1, with D possibly TRBD1 on 5 matching bases. Trimming stripped 2 bases from V and 4 bases from J, with 8 bases between. The germline V gene encodes CDR1 MNHNS and CDR2 SASEGT. The CDR3 runs to 13 residues.